These 12 T cell receptor beta chains were sequenced from one sample in a study of blood T cell repertoires in COVID-19 (dated by TCRdb to the early 2020s). Receptor amplification or capture employed the immunoSEQ multiplex PCR assay. The clones in this table, taken by TCRdb from immuneACCESS, are in-frame only. Not every clone is retained; where verified, under half of the shortfall comes from an unresolved V gene, and the cause of the rest is unknown. The sample table records around 180,000 clones; 80% to 90% of these occur just once. In total, the top ten clones hold 3% to 3.5% of the sample. Sequencing used peripheral blood. All receptors come from a man aged 60-69 years with acute or convalescent COVID-19.

The chain recombines TRBV9 with TRBJ2-2; possibly TRBD2 for D (5 bases). V gave up 0 bases and J gave up 6 bases, with 9 bases separating them. Germline CDR1 is SGDLS and CDR2 is YYNGEE. The CDR3 has 14 residues. CDR3: CASSVALGAGELFF. The CDR3 bases are TGTGCCAGCAGCGTAGCTCTCGGGGCCGGGGAGCTGTTTTTT.

V usage is TRBV7-9 and J usage is TRBJ2-5; D is ambiguous. Germline assignment: CDR1 SEHNR and CDR2 FQNEAQ (reference sequence). The ends were cut back, 5 bases at V and 1 base at J, with 8 bases in the middle. The CDR3 covers 13 residues. CDR3 coding DNA: TGTGCCAGCAGCGTCCAGATCCAAGAGACCCAGTACTTC. Encoded protein: CASSVQIQETQYF.

The chain combines TRBV19 with TRBJ2-2, with 13 bases that match TRBD2. Unmatched junction bases numbered 12, after V lost 4 bases and J lost 7 bases. Per the germline V gene, CDR1 is LNHDA and CDR2 is SQIVND (reference sequence). The length of the CDR3 is 18 residues. CDR3 sequence (DNA): TGTGCCAGTAGTAGACTACCCACTAGCGGGAGGGGCGGCGGGGAGCTGTTTTTT. Encoded protein: CASSRLPTSGRGGGELFF. Supplemented by reference TRBV19 and TRBJ2-2, the full variable domain reads DGGITQSPKYLFRKEGQNVTLSCEQNLNHDAMYWYRQDPGQGLRLIYYSQIVNDFQKGDIAEGYSVSREKKESFPLTVTSAQKNPTAFYLCASSRLPTSGRGGGELFFGEGSRLTVL.

The chain has TRBV9 and TRBJ1-6; 7 positions match TRBD1. The V gene's germline CDR1 is SGDLS and CDR2 YYNGEE. Losses at the gene ends were 9 bases for V and 7 bases for J; bases not matched to a gene: 10. This CDR3 is built from 14 residues. The DNA of the CDR3 is TGTGCCACCTTCCTGCCAGGGGGGAATTCACCCCTCCACTTT. Encoded protein: CATFLPGGNSPLHF.

This sequence joins TRBV19 and TRBJ2-7; 7 nucleotides agree with TRBD1. The CDR3 has 13 amino acids. V was pared by 5 bases and J by 2 bases, with 3 bases of the junction left unmatched. In germline, CDR1 is LNHDA, CDR2 SQIVND (reference sequence). CDR3 sequence: CASSFGQAYEQYF. The CDR3 DNA reads TGTGCCAGTAGTTTCGGACAGGCCTACGAGCAGTACTTC.

This chain connects TRBV7-2 to TRBJ2-1; 10 bases align to TRBD2. CDR1 is SGHTA and CDR2 is FQGNSA in the germline V gene. The CDR3 loop spans 15 amino acids. Unmatched junction bases numbered 6, after V lost 3 bases and J lost 7 bases. The CDR3, as DNA: TGTGCCAGCAGCTTGCTAGCGGGAGAACATAATGAGCAGTTCTTC. It codes for CASSLLAGEHNEQFF.

The chain uses TRBV7-3 and TRBJ2-1, with no clear D. The CDR3 is 15 residues long. V gave up 5 bases and J gave up 6 bases, with 17 bases separating them. The V gene's germline CDR1 is SGHTA and CDR2 FQGTGA. CDR3 amino acids: CASSPVDTRGNEQFF. The CDR3 DNA is TGTGCCAGCAGCCCAGTCGACACACGTGGCAATGAGCAGTTCTTC.

The chain is built from TRBV19 and TRBJ2-7; 8 bases agree with TRBD2. The junction had 5 bases not matched to a gene; V was cut back by 0 bases and J by 1 base. The CDR3 spans 16 residues. The germline V gene has CDR1 LNHDA and CDR2 SQIVND (reference sequence). The CDR3 here is CASSIDGSGKSYEQYF. Here the CDR3 DNA reads TGTGCCAGTAGTATAGATGGTAGCGGGAAATCCTACGAGCAGTACTTC.

CDR3 region: CASSPGLAGGPGNEQFF. In DNA, the CDR3 is TGTGCCAGCAGCCCCGGACTAGCGGGAGGGCCGGGTAATGAGCAGTTCTTC. The chain employs TRBV7-2 and TRBJ2-1; 15 nucleotides match TRBD2. Germline lookup yields CDR1 SGHTA and CDR2 FQGNSA. The trim removed 5 bases at V and 7 bases at J, leaving 9 bases unmatched. This CDR3 contains 17 residues.

V and J are TRBV19 and TRBJ2-7, with TRBD1 matching over 7 bases. The germline gives CDR1 LNHDA, CDR2 SQIVND (reference sequence). The V segment lost 5 bases and the J segment 0 bases; nucleotides outside the gene matches: 10. This CDR3 spans 16 amino acids. CDR3 amino acids: CASSLQGTSSSYEQYF. CDR3 DNA sequence: TGTGCCAGTAGTCTACAGGGGACATCGAGCTCCTACGAGCAGTACTTC.

This clone was seen a single time. V and J are TRBV6-2 or TRBV6-3 and TRBJ2-1; 8 nucleotides match TRBD2. The CDR3 is 17 amino acids. Trimming at V came to 0 bases and at J to 6 bases, leaving 10 bases not matched to a gene. Germline values: CDR1 MNHEY, CDR2 SVGEGT. The CDR3 DNA follows: TGTGCCAGCAGTTACTCGTATGGCGGGGGGTTTCTCAATGAGCAGTTCTTC. This encodes CASSYSYGGGFLNEQFF.

The chain links TRBV19 to TRBJ2-3; TRBD1 matches at 8 bases. The CDR3 sequence is 15 residues long. Germline lookup yields CDR1 LNHDA and CDR2 SQIVND (reference sequence). Losses at the gene ends were 5 bases for V and 4 bases for J; bases not matched to a gene: 8. CDR3 amino acids: CASSAPDRAPDTQYF. In nucleotides, the CDR3 is TGTGCCAGTAGTGCTCCGGACAGGGCCCCAGATACGCAGTATTTT.